This T cell receptor beta chain emerged from a study of post-analysis software for immune sequencing data. The library was made from cDNA and included unique molecular identifiers. In TCRdb, the PCR reads were re-called with MiXCR into one record per CDR3 protein. The sample has a few hundred thousand distinct CDR3 sequences, approximately 34% seen once. The source is a girl aged 2-17 years with multiple sclerosis. Sequencing was performed on blood.

The CDR3 loop is CASSLHGQGSTDTQYF. The CDR3 DNA follows: TGCGCCAGCAGCTTGCATGGGCAGGGAAGCACAGATACGCAGTATTTT. The chain is built from TRBV5-1 and TRBJ2-3, with D possibly TRBD1 on 5 matching bases. Trimming stripped 1 base from V and 0 bases from J, with 12 bases between. The CDR3 runs 16 residues. The germline V gene encodes CDR1 SGHRS and CDR2 YFSETQ. The full variable domain, its missing parts supplied by reference TRBV5-1 and TRBJ2-3, is KAGVTQTPRYLIKTRGQQVTLSCSPISGHRSVSWYQQTPGQGLQFLFEYFSETQRNKGNFPGRFSGRQFSNSRSEMNVSTLELGDSALYLCASSLHGQGSTDTQYFGPGTRLTVL.